This is a list of T cell receptor beta chains from one sample in a study of human T cells and chemical hapten exposure. TCRdb analysed the RACE reads with MiXCR anew, one entry per CDR3 protein. This sample yields some 340,000 distinct CDR3 sequences, of which about 7% are seen a single time; 7.5% to 9% belongs to the top ten. Sample: whole blood, taken in connection with sensitization to the hapten diphenylcyclopropenone (DPC). Receptors originate from a woman between 18 and 29 years old with alopecia areata. Some clones in this sample may be carry-over from other donors' samples. The CDR3 runs from the conserved cysteine through the conserved F or W. D genes are given only for firm matches. Clone size is shown for a subset of rows, as once, few, many or a class of expanded clone.

V gene,clone size,D gene,J gene,CDR3 DNA,CDR3 protein
TRBV10-3,few,.,TRBJ1-1,TGTGCCATCAGTGAATATCCGGGGGAGACTGAAGCTTTCTTT,CAISEYPGETEAFF
TRBV6-6,few,.,TRBJ2-7,TGTGCCAGCAGTCGGACGGATACTCTTTACGAGCAGTACTTC,CASSRTDTLYEQYF
TRBV11-2,.,.,TRBJ1-1,TGTGCCAGCAGGATGAGGGGGGCGGACACTGAAGCTTTCTTT,CASRMRGADTEAFF
TRBV13,.,.,TRBJ2-5,TGTGCCAGCAGCTTCTCGACCGGGACCCAAGAGACCCAGTACTTC,CASSFSTGTQETQYF
TRBV12-3/TRBV12-4,many,TRBD1,TRBJ1-5,TGTGCCAGCAGCGAGGGGACAGCTACAAATCAGCCCCAGCATTTT,CASSEGTATNQPQHF
TRBV21-1,.,.,TRBJ2-2,TGTGCCAGCAGCAAACGGGGGGGCCCGAGCACCGGGGAGCTGTTTTTT,CASSKRGGPSTGELFF
TRBV12-5,few,.,TRBJ2-1,TGTGCTAGTGGTTTGGTGATCCAAAGGTGGTCTCCAGTTTACAATGAGCAGTTCTTC,CASGLVIQRWSPVYNEQFF
TRBV6-2/TRBV6-3,many,.,TRBJ2-1,TGTGCCAGCAGTTCCCGCCCGGGGCCAAAATACAATGAGCAGTTCTTC,CASSSRPGPKYNEQFF
TRBV6-2/TRBV6-3,few,TRBD1,TRBJ2-4,TGTGCCAGCACCAAAGGGGACAGGGGCGTCCAAAACATTCAGTACTTC,CASTKGDRGVQNIQYF
TRBV5-1,.,.,TRBJ1-6,TGCGCCAGCAGCTTTGGTCAGGGACGGAATTCACCCCTCCACTTT,CASSFGQGRNSPLHF
TRBV5-5,few,.,TRBJ2-5,TGTGCCAGCAGCTTTGGGACAAATAAAGAGACCCAGTACTTC,CASSFGTNKETQYF
TRBV12-3/TRBV12-4,many,TRBD1,TRBJ2-7,TGTGCCAGCAGCCCTCCACACAGGGGGCACGAGCAGTACTTC,CASSPPHRGHEQYF
TRBV6-1,many,.,TRBJ2-7,TGTGCCAGCAGCGAAACGAGGGGGGTCGACGAGCAGTACTTC,CASSETRGVDEQYF
TRBV20-1,few,.,TRBJ1-1,TGCAGTGCTAGAAACCCCCGTGGGAAGTTCGAAGCTTTCTTT,CSARNPRGKFEAFF
TRBV6-5,many,.,TRBJ1-4,TGTGCCAGCAGTTACTCCGACCCGACCGGCGGTGAAAAACTGTTTTTT,CASSYSDPTGGEKLFF
TRBV29-1,.,.,TRBJ2-7,TGCAGCGTTGCTCGCCAGGGCGAGCAGTACTTC,CSVARQGEQYF
TRBV11-2,.,TRBD1,TRBJ1-1,TGTGCCAGCAGCTTAGCAAGACAGGGGTCACGGACTGAAGCTTTCTTT,CASSLARQGSRTEAFF
TRBV4-3,few,.,TRBJ2-2,TGCGCCAGCAGCCAAGTCTCGGCCAGACCGACCGGGGAGCTGTTTTTT,CASSQVSARPTGELFF
TRBV4-1,.,.,TRBJ2-7,TGCGCCAGCAGCCTTTCGGGGGCCTACGAGCAGTACTTC,CASSLSGAYEQYF
TRBV7-2,many,.,TRBJ1-5,TGTGCCAGCAGCTTAGGGGCTAGCTTTCAGCCCCAGCATTTT,CASSLGASFQPQHF
TRBV6-5,many,TRBD1,TRBJ1-6,TGTGCCAGCAGTTCCCGACAGGGAGGCATGAGTTCACCCCTCCACTTT,CASSSRQGGMSSPLHF
TRBV13,few,TRBD1,TRBJ1-2,TGTGCCAGCAGCTGGGACAGGGGGCTCGATGGCTACACCTTC,CASSWDRGLDGYTF
TRBV12-3/TRBV12-4,few,.,TRBJ2-7,TGTGCCAGCAGTTTAGGGGCAGGGGGAGGATACGAGCAGTACTTC,CASSLGAGGGYEQYF
TRBV5-1,few,TRBD2,TRBJ2-3,TGCGCCAGCAGCTTGGCACAGCGGGGGGACACAGATACGCAGTATTTT,CASSLAQRGDTDTQYF
TRBV20-1,.,.,TRBJ2-7,TGCAGTGCCGGGACCGTTGGCTTTTCCTACGAGCAGTACTTC,CSAGTVGFSYEQYF
TRBV11-2,.,.,TRBJ2-1,TGTGCCAGCAGCCCTCACCGGGACACTGAGCAGTTCTTC,CASSPHRDTEQFF
TRBV4-3,many,.,TRBJ1-6,TGCGCCGGAGAGAGCTCCTATAATTCACCCCTCCACTTT,CAGESSYNSPLHF
TRBV6-2/TRBV6-3,many,TRBD2,TRBJ2-3,TGTGCCAGCAGGGCGGGGGGGAGCACAGATACGCAGTATTTT,CASRAGGSTDTQYF
TRBV18,many,.,TRBJ2-7,TGTGCCAGCTCACCACCGGCAGGGAACGGATACGAGCAGTACTTC,CASSPPAGNGYEQYF
TRBV4-2,few,.,TRBJ1-2,TGTGCCAGCAGCCAAGATCAAGAGACAGTCTTCTATGGCTACACCTTC,CASSQDQETVFYGYTF
TRBV11-2,few,.,TRBJ2-5,TGTGCCAGCAGCCCCCCGACTAGTACCTACCAAGAGACCCAGTACTTC,CASSPPTSTYQETQYF
TRBV3-1,few,TRBD2,TRBJ2-3,TGTGCCAGCAGCAAGTCCCTAGCGGGGGGCCGGTCCATGTATTTT,CASSKSLAGGRSMYF
TRBV6-5,few,.,TRBJ2-1,TGTGCCAGCAGTTACTCGATGGGGGACCGACGCTCCTACAATGAGCAGTTCTTC,CASSYSMGDRRSYNEQFF
TRBV9,many,TRBD2,TRBJ2-3,TGTGCCAGCAGCCCTTCCGCTAGCGGGGGATTAGGTACGCAGTATTTT,CASSPSASGGLGTQYF
TRBV18,.,.,TRBJ2-7,TGTGCCAGCTCACCGCCCGCTGACTCCTACGAGCAGTACTTC,CASSPPADSYEQYF
TRBV12-3/TRBV12-4,.,TRBD1,TRBJ1-5,TGTGCCAGCAGTGGGACAGCTAATAGCAATCAGCCCCAGCATTTT,CASSGTANSNQPQHF
TRBV12-3/TRBV12-4,.,.,TRBJ2-7,TGTGCCAGCAGTTTAATCCGGGACCACGAGCAGTACTTC,CASSLIRDHEQYF
TRBV10-2,.,.,TRBJ1-5,TGCGCCAGCAGGCCATTCTCCGGGAGCAATCAGCCCCAGCATTTT,CASRPFSGSNQPQHF
TRBV20-1,few,.,TRBJ1-1,TGCAGTGCTAGGGATGTGCGGGGGGCCCCTGAAGCTTTCTTT,CSARDVRGAPEAFF
TRBV29-1,.,TRBD1,TRBJ1-1,TGCAGCGGCAGGGGGGCCCAACCTGAAGCTTTCTTT,CSGRGAQPEAFF
TRBV10-3,.,.,TRBJ2-3,TGTGCCATCAGGGAACAGGGTTTGGGAGATACGCAGTATTTT,CAIREQGLGDTQYF
TRBV5-6,.,.,TRBJ1-4,TGTGCCAGCAGGACCGAGAGGAGAGGGAATGAAAAACTGTTTTTT,CASRTERRGNEKLFF
TRBV3-1,many,.,TRBJ1-1,TGTGCCAGCAGCCAAGAGCGCGTAAAGAACACTGAAGCTTTCTTT,CASSQERVKNTEAFF
TRBV13,few,TRBD1,TRBJ1-6,TGTGCCAGCAGCCCGGACAGGGCTTATAATTCACCCCTCCACTTT,CASSPDRAYNSPLHF
TRBV7-9,.,.,TRBJ1-2,TGTGCCAGCAGCTACGGCACCTATGGCTACACCTTC,CASSYGTYGYTF
TRBV29-1,many,TRBD1,TRBJ2-1,TGCAGCGCTAGACTACAGGGGAATGAGCAGTTCTTC,CSARLQGNEQFF
TRBV2,.,.,TRBJ2-7,TGTGCCAGCAGTCAAGGGGATTGGGGGTCCGGCGAGCAGTACTTC,CASSQGDWGSGEQYF
TRBV4-3,many,TRBD1,TRBJ2-5,TGCGCCAGCAGCCCATGGACAGGCCTGCAAGAGACCCAGTACTTC,CASSPWTGLQETQYF
TRBV12-3/TRBV12-4,.,.,TRBJ2-1,TGTGCCAGCAGTGGGACCATCAATGAGCAGTTCTTC,CASSGTINEQFF
TRBV20-1,.,.,TRBJ2-7,TGCAGTGCTAGGGCGGAGATAGCGGCAGAGGGTAGTATATACGAGCAGTACTTC,CSARAEIAAEGSIYEQYF
TRBV4-1,.,TRBD1,TRBJ2-1,TGCGCCAGCAGCCAGCCGGACAGGGTCTCGTACAATGAGCAGTTCTTC,CASSQPDRVSYNEQFF
TRBV28,many,TRBD2,TRBJ2-7,TGTGCCAGCAGTTTAGGGCTAGCGGGGGTGTTGTCCTACGAGCAGTACTTC,CASSLGLAGVLSYEQYF
TRBV7-2,.,.,TRBJ2-3,TGTGCCAGCAGTTATGAGTGGGGGGTAGGCACAGATACGCAGTATTTT,CASSYEWGVGTDTQYF
TRBV10-2,many,.,TRBJ2-2,TGCGCCAGCGGTGGGTTTCCCGGGGAGCTGTTTTTT,CASGGFPGELFF
TRBV28,few,TRBD1,TRBJ1-5,TGTGCCAGCAGGTACACAGGGGGCAATCAGCCCCAGCATTTT,CASRYTGGNQPQHF
TRBV4-2,few,.,TRBJ1-4,TGTGCCAGCAGCCAAGATTCAAAGGAGGGTGGTCGTGAAAAACTGTTTTTT,CASSQDSKEGGREKLFF
TRBV20-1,few,TRBD2,TRBJ2-3,TGCAGTGCTAGGGAACTAGCGGCCTTAGGCACAGATACGCAGTATTTT,CSARELAALGTDTQYF
TRBV29-1,.,.,TRBJ1-1,TGCAGCGTTGAAAGGGGTAGGATTAACACTGAAGCTTTCTTT,CSVERGRINTEAFF
TRBV5-8,few,.,TRBJ2-5,TGTGCCAGCAGCCGATTCTCATCTGGCCAAGAGACCCAGTACTTC,CASSRFSSGQETQYF